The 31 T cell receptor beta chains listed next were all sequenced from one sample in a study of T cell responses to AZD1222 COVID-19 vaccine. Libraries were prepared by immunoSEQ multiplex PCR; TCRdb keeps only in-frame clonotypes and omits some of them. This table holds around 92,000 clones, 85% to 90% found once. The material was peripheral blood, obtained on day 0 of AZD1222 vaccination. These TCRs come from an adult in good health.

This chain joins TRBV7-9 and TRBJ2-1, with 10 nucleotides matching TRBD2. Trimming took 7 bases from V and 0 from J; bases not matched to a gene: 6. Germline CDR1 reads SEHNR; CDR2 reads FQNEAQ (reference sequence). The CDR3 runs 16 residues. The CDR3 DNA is TGTGCCAGCACTCCGGGACTAGCGAACTCCTACAATGAGCAGTTCTTC. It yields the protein CASTPGLANSYNEQFF.

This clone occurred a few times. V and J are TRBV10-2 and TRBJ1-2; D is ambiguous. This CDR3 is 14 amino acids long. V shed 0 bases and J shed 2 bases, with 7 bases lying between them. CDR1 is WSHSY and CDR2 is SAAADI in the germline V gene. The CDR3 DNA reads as TGCGCCAGCAGTGAGTCGGCGGGCAACTATGGCTACACCTTC. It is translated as CASSESAGNYGYTF.

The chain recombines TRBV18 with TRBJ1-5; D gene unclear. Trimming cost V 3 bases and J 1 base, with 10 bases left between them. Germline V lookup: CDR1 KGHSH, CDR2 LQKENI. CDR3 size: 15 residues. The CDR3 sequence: CASSPSHGSNQPQHF. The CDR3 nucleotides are TGTGCCAGCTCACCGTCTCACGGGAGCAATCAGCCCCAGCATTTT.

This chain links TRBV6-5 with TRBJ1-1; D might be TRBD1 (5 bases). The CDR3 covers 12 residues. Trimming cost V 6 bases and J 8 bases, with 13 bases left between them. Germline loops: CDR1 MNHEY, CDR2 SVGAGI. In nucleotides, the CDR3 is TGTGCCAGCAGCCCAATTGGGACGGAAGCTTTCTTT. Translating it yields CASSPIGTEAFF.

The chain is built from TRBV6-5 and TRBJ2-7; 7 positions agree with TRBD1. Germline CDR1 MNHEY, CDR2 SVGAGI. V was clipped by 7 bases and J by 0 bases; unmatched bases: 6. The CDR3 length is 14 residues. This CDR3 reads CASKPGQNSYEQYF. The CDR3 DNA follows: TGTGCCAGCAAACCGGGACAGAACTCCTACGAGCAGTACTTC.

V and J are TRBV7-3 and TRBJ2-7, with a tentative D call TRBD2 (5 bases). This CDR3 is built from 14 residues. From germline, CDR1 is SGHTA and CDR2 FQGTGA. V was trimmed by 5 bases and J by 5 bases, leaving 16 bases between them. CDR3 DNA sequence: TGTGCCAGCAGCACCCTGGGAGTTTCCCACGAGCAGTACTTC. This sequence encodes CASSTLGVSHEQYF.

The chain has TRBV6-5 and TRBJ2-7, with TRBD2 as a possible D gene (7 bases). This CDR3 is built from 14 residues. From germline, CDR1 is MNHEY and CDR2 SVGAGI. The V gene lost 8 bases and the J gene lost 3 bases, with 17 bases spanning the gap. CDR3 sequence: CASPRGGGLYEQYF. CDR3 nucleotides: TGTGCCAGCCCTCGAGGGGGGGGTCTCTACGAGCAGTACTTC.

The CDR3 region has the DNA TGCGCCAGCAGAGGGGAGTTGGATCGCAATGAGCAGTTCTTC. This codes for CASRGELDRNEQFF. This chain connects TRBV5-1 to TRBJ2-1; tentatively, D is TRBD1 or TRBD2 (5 bases each). The germline V gene has CDR1 SGHRS and CDR2 YFSETQ. Deletions cut 5 bases from V and 6 bases from J, with 15 bases between. There are 14 residues in the CDR3.

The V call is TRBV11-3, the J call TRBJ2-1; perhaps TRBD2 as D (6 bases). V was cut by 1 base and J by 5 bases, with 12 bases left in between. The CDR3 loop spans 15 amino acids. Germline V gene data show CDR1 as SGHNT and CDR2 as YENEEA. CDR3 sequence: CASSLGGEIHNEQFF. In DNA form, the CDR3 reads TGTGCCAGCAGCTTAGGGGGGGAGATCCACAATGAGCAGTTCTTC.

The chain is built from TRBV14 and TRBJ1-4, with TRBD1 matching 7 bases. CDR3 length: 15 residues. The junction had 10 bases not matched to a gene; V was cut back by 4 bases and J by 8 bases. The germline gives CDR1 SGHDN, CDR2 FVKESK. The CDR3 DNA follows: TGTGCCAGCAGCCCCTCCCGGGACAGTGCGGAAAAACTGTTTTTT. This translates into CASSPSRDSAEKLFF.

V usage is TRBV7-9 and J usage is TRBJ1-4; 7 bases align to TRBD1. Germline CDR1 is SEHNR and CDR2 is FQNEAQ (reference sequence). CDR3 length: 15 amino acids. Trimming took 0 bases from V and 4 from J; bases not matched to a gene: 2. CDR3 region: CASSLARDSNEKLFF. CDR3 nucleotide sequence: TGTGCCAGCAGCTTAGCGAGGGACAGTAATGAAAAACTGTTTTTT.

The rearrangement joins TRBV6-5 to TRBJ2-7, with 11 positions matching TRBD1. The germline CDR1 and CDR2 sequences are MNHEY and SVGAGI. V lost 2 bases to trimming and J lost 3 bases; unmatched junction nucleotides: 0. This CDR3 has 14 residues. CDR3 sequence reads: CASSYGTGGYEQYF. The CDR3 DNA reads TGTGCCAGCAGTTACGGGACAGGGGGCTACGAGCAGTACTTC.

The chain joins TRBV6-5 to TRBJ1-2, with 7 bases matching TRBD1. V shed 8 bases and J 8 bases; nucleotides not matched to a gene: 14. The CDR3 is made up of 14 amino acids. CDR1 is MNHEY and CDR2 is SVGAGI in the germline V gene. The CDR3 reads CASGVDRVEGGYTF. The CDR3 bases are TGTGCCAGCGGGGTCGACAGGGTCGAGGGCGGCTACACCTTC.

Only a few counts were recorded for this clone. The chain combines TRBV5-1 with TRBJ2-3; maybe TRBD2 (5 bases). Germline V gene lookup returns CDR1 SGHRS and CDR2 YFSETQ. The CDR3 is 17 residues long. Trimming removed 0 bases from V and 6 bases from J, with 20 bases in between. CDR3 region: CASSLATDGVGGDTQYF. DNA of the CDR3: TGCGCCAGCAGCTTGGCCACGGACGGGGTTGGTGGCGATACGCAGTATTTT.

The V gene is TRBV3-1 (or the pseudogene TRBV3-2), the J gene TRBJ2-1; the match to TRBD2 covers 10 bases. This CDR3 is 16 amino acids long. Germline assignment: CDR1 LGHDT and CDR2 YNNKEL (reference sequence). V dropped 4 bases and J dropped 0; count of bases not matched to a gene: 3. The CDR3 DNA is TGTGCCAGCAGCCCAAAGCGGGAGGGCTCCTACAATGAGCAGTTCTTC. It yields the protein CASSPKREGSYNEQFF.

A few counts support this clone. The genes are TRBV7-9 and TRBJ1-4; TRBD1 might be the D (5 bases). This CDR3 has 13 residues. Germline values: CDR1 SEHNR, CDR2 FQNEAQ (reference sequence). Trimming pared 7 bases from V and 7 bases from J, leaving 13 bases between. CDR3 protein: CASTPRAGEKLFF. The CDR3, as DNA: TGTGCCAGCACCCCCAGGGCTGGTGAAAAACTGTTTTTT. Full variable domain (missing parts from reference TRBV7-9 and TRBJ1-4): DTGVSQNPRHKITKRGQNVTFRCDPISEHNRLYWYRQTLGQGPEFLTYFQNEAQLEKSRLLSDRFSAERPKGSFSTLEIQRTEQGDSAMYLCASTPRAGEKLFFGSGTQLSVL.

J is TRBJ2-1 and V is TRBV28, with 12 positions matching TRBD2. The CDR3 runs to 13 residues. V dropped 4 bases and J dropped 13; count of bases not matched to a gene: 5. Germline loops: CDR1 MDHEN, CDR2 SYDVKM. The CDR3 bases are TGTGCCAGCAGTTCGGGACTAGCGGGCTCCCAGTTCTTC. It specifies CASSSGLAGSQFF.

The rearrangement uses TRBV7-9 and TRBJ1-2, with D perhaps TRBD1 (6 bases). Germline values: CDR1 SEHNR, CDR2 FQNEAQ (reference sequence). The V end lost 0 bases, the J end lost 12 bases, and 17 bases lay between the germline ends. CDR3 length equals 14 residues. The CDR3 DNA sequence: TGTGCCAGCAGCTTAGCGCGTGCCAGGGGCGTTAACACCTTC. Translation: CASSLARARGVNTF.

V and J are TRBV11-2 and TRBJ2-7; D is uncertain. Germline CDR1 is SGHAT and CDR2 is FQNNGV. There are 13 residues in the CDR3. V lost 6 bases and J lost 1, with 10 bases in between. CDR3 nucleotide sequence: TGTGCCAGCAGGATGACGGATTCCTACGAGCAGTACTTC. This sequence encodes CASRMTDSYEQYF. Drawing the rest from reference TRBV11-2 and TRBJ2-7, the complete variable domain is EAGVAQSPRYKIIEKRQSVAFWCNPISGHATLYWYQQILGQGPKLLIQFQNNGVVDDSQLPKDRFSAERLKGVDSTLKIQPAKLEDSAVYLCASRMTDSYEQYFGPGTRLTVT.

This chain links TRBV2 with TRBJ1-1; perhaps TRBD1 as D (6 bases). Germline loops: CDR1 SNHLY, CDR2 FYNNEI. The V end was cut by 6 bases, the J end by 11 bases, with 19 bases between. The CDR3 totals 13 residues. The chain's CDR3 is CASSELKTGWAFF. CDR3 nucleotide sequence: TGTGCCAGCAGCGAACTGAAAACAGGGTGGGCTTTCTTT.

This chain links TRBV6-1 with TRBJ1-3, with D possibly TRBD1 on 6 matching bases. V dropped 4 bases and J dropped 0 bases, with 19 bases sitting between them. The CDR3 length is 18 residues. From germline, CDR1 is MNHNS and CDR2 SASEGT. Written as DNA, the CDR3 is TGTGCCAGCAGTGGAAGACAGGCTACCCTTTTCTCTGGAAACACCATATATTTT. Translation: CASSGRQATLFSGNTIYF.

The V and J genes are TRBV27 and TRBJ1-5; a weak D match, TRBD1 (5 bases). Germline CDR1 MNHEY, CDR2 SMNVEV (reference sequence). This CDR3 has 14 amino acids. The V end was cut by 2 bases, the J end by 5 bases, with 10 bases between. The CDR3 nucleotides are TGTGCCAGCAGTTTACGTTGGGGGGATCAGCCCCAGCATTTT. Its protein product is CASSLRWGDQPQHF.

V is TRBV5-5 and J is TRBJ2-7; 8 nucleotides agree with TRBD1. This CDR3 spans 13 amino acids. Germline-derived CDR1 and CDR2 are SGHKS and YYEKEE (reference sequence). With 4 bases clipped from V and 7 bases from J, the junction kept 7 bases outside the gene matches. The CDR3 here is CASSPRTGWEQYF. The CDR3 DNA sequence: TGTGCCAGCAGCCCAAGGACAGGGTGGGAGCAGTACTTC.

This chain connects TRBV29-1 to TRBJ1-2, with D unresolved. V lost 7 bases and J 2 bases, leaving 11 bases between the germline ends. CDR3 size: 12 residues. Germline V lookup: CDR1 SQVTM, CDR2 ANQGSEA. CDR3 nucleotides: TGCAGCGCGTCCGGGTCCAACTATGGCTACACCTTC. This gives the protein CSASGSNYGYTF.

In DNA form, the CDR3 reads TGTGCCAGCAGCCTCGGACAGGGGTCAAACTATGGCTACACCTTC. Its protein product is CASSLGQGSNYGYTF. J is TRBJ1-2 and V is TRBV3-1 (or the pseudogene TRBV3-2); 9 nucleotides align to TRBD1. CDR3 length: 15 residues. With V trimmed by 4 bases and J by 2 bases, 5 bases remained unmatched. Germline CDR1 and CDR2: LGHDT and YNNKEL (reference sequence).

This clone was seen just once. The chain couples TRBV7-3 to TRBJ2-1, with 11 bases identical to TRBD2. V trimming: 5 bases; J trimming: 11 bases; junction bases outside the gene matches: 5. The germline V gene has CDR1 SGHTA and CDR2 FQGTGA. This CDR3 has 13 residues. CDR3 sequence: CASSPGTSGQQFF. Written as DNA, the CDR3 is TGTGCCAGCAGCCCCGGGACTAGCGGACAGCAGTTCTTC.

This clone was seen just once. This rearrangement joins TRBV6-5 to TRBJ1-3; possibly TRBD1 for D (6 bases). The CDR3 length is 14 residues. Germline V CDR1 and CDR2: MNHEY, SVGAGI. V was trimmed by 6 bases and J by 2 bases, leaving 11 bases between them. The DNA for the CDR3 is TGTGCCAGCAGAAAGGGGGATGCTGGAAACACCATATATTTT. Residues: CASRKGDAGNTIYF.

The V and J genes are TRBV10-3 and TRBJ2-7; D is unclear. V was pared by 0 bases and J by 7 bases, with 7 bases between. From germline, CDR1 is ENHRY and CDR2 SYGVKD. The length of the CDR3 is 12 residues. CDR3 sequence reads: CAISESTDEQYF. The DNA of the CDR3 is TGTGCCATCAGTGAGTCGACGGATGAGCAGTACTTC.

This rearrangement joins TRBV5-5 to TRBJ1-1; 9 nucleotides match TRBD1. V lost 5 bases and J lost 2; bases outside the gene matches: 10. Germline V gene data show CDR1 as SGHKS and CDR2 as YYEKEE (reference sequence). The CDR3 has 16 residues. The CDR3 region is CASSSGQGRLNTEAFF. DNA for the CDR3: TGTGCCAGCAGTTCCGGACAGGGGAGGTTAAACACTGAAGCTTTCTTT.

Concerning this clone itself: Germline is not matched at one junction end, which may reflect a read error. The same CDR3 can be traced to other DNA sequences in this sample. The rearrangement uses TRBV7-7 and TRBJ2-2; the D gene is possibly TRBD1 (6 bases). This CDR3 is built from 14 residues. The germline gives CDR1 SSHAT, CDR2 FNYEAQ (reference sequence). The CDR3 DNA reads TGTGCTAGCAGCTTAACAGGGTCCACCGGGGAGCTGTTTTTT. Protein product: CASSLTGSTGELFF.

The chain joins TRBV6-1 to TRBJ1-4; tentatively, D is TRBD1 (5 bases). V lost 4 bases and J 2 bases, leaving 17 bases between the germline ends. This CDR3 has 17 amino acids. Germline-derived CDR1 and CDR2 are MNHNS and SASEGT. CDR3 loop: CASSGQGGLATNEKLFF. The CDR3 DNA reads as TGTGCCAGCAGTGGGCAGGGTGGTTTAGCGACTAATGAAAAACTGTTTTTT.